This T cell receptor beta chain appears in the sequencing data of a study of shared clonotypes between healthy human individuals. The wider study: Donors were two women and three men aged 18 to 49.

Assay used: immunoSEQ multiplex PCR; TCRdb lists only in-frame clones, some missing. The repertoire consists of around 530,000 clones, with around 81% occurring once and the leading ten covering 12%. This clone appeared a few times. Input material: PBMCs. This sequence originates from a middle-aged woman in good health. Some clones in this sample may be carry-over from other donors' samples.

The CDR3 loop is CASSFLTSDSNEQFF. The CDR3 DNA reads TGTGCCAGCAGCTTCTTGACTAGCGACTCTAATGAGCAGTTCTTC. This chain joins TRBV5-4 and TRBJ2-1; TRBD2 agrees at 8 bases. Germline-derived CDR1 and CDR2 are SGHNT and YYREEE (reference sequence). Trimming cost V 2 bases and J 7 bases; bases outside gene matches: 8. CDR3 length: 15 residues.